The following is a T cell receptor (beta chain) sequence with its context. This sample is part of a study of blood T cell dynamics during melanoma immunotherapy. Across the study: First-line therapy was either pembrolizumab or nivolumab with ipilimumab for metastatic melanoma.

V gave up 5 bases and J gave up 4 bases; unmatched junction bases: 7. The germline V gene has CDR1 LNHDA and CDR2 SQIVND (reference sequence). The CDR3 consists of 16 residues. Every bulk PBMC sample received the same 350 ng of DNA. Generated by immunoSEQ multiplex PCR, the TCRdb table keeps only in-frame clones and is missing some. The sample has about 13,000 clones; 70% to 90% are singletons. Time point indicated: pre-treatment baseline. Sampling occurred pretreatment (T0) and at week 3 (W3), after cycle one of checkpoint blockade. Patients had no prior systemic cancer treatment, immunosuppressants or other active cancers.

The rearrangement joins TRBV19 to TRBJ2-3; 12 nucleotides line up with TRBD2. Sequenced here: blood, sampled from a patient treated with checkpoint blockade. The TCR comes from a human donor with melanoma. The CDR3 is CASSPTSGSGADTQYF. CDR3 coding DNA: TGTGCCAGTAGTCCGACTAGCGGGAGTGGGGCAGATACGCAGTATTTT.